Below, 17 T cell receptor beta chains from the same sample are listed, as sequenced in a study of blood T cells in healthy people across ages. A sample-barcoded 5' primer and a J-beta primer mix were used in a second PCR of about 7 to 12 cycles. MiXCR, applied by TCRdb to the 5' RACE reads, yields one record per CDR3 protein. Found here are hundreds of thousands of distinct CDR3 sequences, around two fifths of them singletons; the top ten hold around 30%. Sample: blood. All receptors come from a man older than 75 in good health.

The CDR3 DNA reads as TGTGCCGGCCAGGACGGACAGAACACTGAAGCTTTCTTT. This gives the protein CAGQDGQNTEAFF. This sequence joins TRBV6-6 and TRBJ1-1; possible D gene TRBD1, 5 bases. CDR1 and CDR2 (germline): MNHNY, SVGAGI (reference sequence). This CDR3 has 13 residues. V was clipped by 11 bases and J by 1 base, with 14 bases between them.

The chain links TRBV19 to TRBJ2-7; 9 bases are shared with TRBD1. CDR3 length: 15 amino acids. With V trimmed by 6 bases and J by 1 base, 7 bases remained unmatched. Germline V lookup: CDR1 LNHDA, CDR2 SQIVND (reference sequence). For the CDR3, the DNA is TGTGCCAGTAGAAGGGACAGGGCAGCTTCCTACGAGCAGTACTTC. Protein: CASRRDRAASYEQYF.

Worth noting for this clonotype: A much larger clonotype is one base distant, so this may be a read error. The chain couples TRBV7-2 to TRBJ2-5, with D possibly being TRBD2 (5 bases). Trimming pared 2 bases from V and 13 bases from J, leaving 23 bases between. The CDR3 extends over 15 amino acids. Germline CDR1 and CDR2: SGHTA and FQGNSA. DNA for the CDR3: TGTGCCAGCAGCTTACGTCGAGGGCGAAATGGCGAGCGGTACTTC. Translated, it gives CASSLRRGRNGERYF.

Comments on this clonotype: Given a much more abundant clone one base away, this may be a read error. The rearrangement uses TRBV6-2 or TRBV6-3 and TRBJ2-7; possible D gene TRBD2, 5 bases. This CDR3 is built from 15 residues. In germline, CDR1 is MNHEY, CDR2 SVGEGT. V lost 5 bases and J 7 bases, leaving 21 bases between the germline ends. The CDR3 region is CASSRDMGAFDEQYF. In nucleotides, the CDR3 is TGTGCCAGCAGTCGCGATATGGGAGCTTTTGATGAGCAGTACTTC.

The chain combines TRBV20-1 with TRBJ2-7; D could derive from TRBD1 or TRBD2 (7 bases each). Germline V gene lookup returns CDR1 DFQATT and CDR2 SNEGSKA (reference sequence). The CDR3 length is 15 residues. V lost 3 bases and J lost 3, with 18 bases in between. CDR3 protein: CSARGQSGGSYEQYF. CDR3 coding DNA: TGCAGTGCTAGGGGACAGTCAGGCGGGAGCTACGAGCAGTACTTC.

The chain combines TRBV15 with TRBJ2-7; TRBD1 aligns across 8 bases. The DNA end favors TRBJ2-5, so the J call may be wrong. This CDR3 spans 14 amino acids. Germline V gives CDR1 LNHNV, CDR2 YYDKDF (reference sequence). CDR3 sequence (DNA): TGTGCCACCCGTCGGCAGGGGGCTGGGGAGACCCAGTACTTC. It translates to CATRRQGAGETQYF.

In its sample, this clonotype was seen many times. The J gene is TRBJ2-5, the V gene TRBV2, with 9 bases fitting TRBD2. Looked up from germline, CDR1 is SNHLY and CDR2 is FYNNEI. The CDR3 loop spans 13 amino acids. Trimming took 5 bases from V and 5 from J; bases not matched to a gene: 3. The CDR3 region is CASSRGLAETQYF. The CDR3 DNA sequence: TGTGCCAGCAGTCGCGGACTAGCGGAGACCCAGTACTTC.

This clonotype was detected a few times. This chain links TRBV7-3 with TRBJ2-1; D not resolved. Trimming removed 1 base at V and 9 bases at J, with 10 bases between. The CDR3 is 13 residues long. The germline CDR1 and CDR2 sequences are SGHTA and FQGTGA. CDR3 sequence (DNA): TGTGCCAGCAGCTTAAAAAGGCTAAGTGAGCAGTTCTTC. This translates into CASSLKRLSEQFF.

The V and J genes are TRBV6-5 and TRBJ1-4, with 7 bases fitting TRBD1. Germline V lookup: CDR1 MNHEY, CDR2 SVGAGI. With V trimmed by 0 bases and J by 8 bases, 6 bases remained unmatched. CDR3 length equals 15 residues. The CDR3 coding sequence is TGTGCCAGCAGTTACTCCCGCCAGGGGGGAGAAAAACTGTTTTTT. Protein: CASSYSRQGGEKLFF.

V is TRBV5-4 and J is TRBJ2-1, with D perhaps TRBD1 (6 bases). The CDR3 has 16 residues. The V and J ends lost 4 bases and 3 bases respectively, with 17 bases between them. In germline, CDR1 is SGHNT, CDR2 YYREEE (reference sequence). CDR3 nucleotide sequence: TGTGCCAGCAGCAAAACGATTGGGGACAACTACAATGAGCAGTTCTTC. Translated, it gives CASSKTIGDNYNEQFF.

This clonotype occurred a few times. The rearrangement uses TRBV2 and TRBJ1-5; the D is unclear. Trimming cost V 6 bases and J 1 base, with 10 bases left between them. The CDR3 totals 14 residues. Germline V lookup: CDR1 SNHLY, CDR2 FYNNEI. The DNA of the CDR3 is TGTGCCAGCAGCCCAGTGGGGAGCAATCAGCCCCAGCATTTT. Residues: CASSPVGSNQPQHF.

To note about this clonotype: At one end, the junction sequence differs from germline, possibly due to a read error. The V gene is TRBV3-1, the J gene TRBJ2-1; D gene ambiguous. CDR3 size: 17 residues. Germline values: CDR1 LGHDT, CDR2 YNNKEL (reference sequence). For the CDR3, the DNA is TGTCCCAGCAGCCACGAGCCCATTGGATATAGAGGCAATGAGCAGTTCTTC. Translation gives CPSSHEPIGYRGNEQFF.

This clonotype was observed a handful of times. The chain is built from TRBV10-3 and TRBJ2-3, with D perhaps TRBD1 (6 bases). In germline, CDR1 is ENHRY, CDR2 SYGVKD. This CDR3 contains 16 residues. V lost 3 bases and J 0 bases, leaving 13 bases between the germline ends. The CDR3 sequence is CAISDLGAKSTDTQYF. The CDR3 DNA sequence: TGTGCCATCAGTGATTTGGGGGCGAAGAGCACAGATACGCAGTATTTT.

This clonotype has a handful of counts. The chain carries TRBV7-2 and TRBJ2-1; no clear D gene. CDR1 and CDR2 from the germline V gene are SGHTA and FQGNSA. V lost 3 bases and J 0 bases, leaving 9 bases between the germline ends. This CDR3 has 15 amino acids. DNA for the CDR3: TGTGCCAGCAGCTTTGATCTAAGCTCCTACAATGAGCAGTTCTTC. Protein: CASSFDLSSYNEQFF.

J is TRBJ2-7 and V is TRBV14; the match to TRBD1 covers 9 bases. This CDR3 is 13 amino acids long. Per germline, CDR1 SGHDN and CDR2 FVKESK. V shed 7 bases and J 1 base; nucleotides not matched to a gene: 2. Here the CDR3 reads CASKGTGSYEQYF. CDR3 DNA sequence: TGTGCCAGCAAGGGGACAGGGTCCTACGAGCAGTACTTC.

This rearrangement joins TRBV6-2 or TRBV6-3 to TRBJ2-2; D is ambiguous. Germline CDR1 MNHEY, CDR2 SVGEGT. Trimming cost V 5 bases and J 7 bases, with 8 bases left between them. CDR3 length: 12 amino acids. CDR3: CASSRVGGELFF. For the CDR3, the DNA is TGTGCCAGCAGTCGGGTTGGCGGGGAGCTGTTTTTT.

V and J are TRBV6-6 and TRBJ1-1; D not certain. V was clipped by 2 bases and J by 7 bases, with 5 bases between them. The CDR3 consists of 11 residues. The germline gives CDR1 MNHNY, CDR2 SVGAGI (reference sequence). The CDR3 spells CASSYALEAFF. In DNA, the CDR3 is TGTGCCAGCAGTTACGCCCTTGAAGCTTTCTTT.